This T cell receptor (beta chain) was recovered during a study of blood T cell repertoires in COVID-19. In the study overall: Samples came from the United States, Italy and Spain, spanning acute and convalescent COVID-19.

In the authors' methods: Counts of nucleated cells, estimated from reference gene primer amplification, were obtained. TCRdb's copy holds only in-frame clones and misses some; the assay was immunoSEQ multiplex PCR. V, J and clone size derive from that table, while D and trimming were established from the DNA sequence. This sample has approximately 300,000 clones; 90% occur once, and the top ten carry under 1.1%. The V end was cut by 7 bases, the J end by 4 bases, with 11 bases between. The germline V gene encodes CDR1 MNHNY and CDR2 SVGAGI (reference sequence). CDR3 size: 13 residues. The Seattle site enrolled patients during active infection and followed them longitudinally.

Specimen: peripheral blood. This TCR was sampled from a woman in her thirties or forties with COVID-19, enrolled during active disease. This chain links TRBV6-6 with TRBJ2-1; D is possibly TRBD2 (6 bases). The CDR3 DNA reads TGTGCCAGCAATCGACTAGTGTACAATGAGCAGTTCTTC. Translating gives CASNRLVYNEQFF.